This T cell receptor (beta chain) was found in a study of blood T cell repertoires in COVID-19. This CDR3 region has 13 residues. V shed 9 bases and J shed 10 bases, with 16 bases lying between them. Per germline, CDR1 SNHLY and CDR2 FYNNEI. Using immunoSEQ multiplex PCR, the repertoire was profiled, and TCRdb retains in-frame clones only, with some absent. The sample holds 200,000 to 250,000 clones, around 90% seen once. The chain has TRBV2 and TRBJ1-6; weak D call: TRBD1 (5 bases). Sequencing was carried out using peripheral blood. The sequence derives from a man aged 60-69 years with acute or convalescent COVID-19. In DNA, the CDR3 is TGTGCCAGTCTACGGGGGTTAGGGTCACCCCTCCACTTT. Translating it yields CASLRGLGSPLHF. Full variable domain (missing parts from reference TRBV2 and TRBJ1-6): EPEVTQTPSHQVTQMGQEVILRCVPISNHLYFYWYRQILGQKVEFLVSFYNNEISEKSEIFDDQFSVERPDGSNFTLKIRSTKLEDSAMYFCASLRGLGSPLHFGNGTRLTVT.